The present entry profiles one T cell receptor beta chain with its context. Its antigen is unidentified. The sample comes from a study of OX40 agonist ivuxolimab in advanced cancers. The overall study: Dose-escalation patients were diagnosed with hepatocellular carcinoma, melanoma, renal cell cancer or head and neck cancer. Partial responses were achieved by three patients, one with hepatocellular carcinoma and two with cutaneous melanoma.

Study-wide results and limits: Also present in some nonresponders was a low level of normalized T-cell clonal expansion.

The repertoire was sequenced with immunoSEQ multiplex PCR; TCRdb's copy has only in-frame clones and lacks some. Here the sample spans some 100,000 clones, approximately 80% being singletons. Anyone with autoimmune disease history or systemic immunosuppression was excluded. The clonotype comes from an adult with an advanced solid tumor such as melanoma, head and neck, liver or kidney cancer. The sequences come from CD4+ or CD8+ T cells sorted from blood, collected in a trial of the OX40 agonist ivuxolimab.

The CDR3 here is CASSPPGPSTEAFF. As DNA, the CDR3 is TGTGCCAGCTCACCCCCCGGACCAAGCACTGAAGCTTTCTTT. The chain uses TRBV18 and TRBJ1-1; no definite D call. CDR1 is KGHSH and CDR2 is LQKENI in the germline V gene. V lost 3 bases and J lost 4, with 12 bases in between. This CDR3 has 14 amino acids.